The present T cell receptor beta chain was sequenced within a study of vaccination and CD4 T cells after COVID-19. In the study overall: For each participant, vaccination comprised two doses of either the BNT162b2 or the mRNA-1273 vaccine. Findings and limits, study-wide: The study found that a median about 85% of reactive clones in convalescent patients appeared only post-vaccination.

The Oncomine TCR Beta short-read assay sequenced DNA from cultured CD4+ T cells. MiXCR, run by TCRdb on the PCR reads, gives a single entry per CDR3 protein. The sample consists of about 14,000 distinct CDR3 sequences, around 43% of them appearing once. Indicated treatment: roughly 11-day PBMC culture with coronavirus spike peptide pools or control peptides (ViraFEST assay). Per well, fewer than 2.5 million PBMCs were cultured in the presence of about 9.2 IU/ml IL-2 and approximately 10 ug/ml peptide pools. A note on this clonotype: Antigen unknown.

This TCR was recovered from a human donor who had recovered from COVID-19. Sequencing was done on a sample of CD4+ T cells from blood, cultured in vitro.

CDR3 sequence reads: CASSSGLENTIYF. CDR3 bases: TGTGCCAGCAGTTCGGGACTGGAAAACACCATATATTTT. The chain links TRBV6-5 to TRBJ1-3; tentative D call: TRBD1 (5 bases). V was clipped by 4 bases and J by 6 bases, with 10 bases between them. The CDR3 runs 13 residues. Germline assignment: CDR1 MNHEY and CDR2 SVGAGI.